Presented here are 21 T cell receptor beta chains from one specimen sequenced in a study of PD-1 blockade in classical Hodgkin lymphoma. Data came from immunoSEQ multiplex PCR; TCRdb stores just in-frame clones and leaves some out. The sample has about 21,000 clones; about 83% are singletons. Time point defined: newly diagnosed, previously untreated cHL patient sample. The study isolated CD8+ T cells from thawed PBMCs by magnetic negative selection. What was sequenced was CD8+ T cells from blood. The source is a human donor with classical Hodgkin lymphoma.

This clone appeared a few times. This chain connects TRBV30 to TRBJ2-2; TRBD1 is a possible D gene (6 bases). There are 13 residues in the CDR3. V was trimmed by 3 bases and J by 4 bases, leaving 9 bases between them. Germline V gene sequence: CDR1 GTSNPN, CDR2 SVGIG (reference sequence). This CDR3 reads CAWREGGTGELFF. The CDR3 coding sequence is TGTGCCTGGAGGGAAGGGGGCACCGGGGAGCTGTTTTTT.

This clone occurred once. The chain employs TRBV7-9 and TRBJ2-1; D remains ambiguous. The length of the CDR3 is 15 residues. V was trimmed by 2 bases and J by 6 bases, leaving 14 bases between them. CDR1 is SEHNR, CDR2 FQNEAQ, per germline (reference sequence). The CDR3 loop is CASSLRPDIVNEQFF. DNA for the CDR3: TGTGCCAGCAGCTTACGACCAGATATCGTCAATGAGCAGTTCTTC.

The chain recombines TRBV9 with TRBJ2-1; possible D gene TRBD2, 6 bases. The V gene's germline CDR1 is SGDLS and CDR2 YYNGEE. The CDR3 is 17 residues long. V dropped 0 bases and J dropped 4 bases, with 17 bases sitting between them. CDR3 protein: CASSVDTRDGRYNEQFF. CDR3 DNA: TGTGCCAGCAGCGTAGACACTAGAGACGGGAGATACAATGAGCAGTTCTTC.

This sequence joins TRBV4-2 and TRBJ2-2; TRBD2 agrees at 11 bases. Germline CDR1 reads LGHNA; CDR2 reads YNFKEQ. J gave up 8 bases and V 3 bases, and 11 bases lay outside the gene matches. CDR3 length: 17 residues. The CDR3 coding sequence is TGTGCCAGCAGCCAGAATATAGCGGGAGGGCCGGGGGGGGAGCTGTTTTTT. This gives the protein CASSQNIAGGPGGELFF.

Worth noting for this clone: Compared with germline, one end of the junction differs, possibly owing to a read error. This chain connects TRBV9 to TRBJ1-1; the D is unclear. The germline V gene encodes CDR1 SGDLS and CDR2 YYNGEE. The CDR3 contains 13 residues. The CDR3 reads CASSVAGNAEAFF. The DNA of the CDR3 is TGTGCCAGCAGCGTAGCCGGGAACGCTGAAGCTTTCTTT.

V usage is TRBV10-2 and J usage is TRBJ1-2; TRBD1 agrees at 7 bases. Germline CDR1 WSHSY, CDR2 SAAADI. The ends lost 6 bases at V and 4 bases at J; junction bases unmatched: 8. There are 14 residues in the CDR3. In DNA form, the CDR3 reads TGCGCCAGCAGCCACAAGACAGGGCGCTATGGCTACACCTTC. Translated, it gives CASSHKTGRYGYTF.

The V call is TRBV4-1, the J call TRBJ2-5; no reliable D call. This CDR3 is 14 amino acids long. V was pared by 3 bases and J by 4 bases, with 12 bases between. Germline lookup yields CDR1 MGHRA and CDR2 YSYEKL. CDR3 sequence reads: CASSQIGLRETQYF. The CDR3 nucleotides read TGCGCCAGCAGCCAGATAGGTCTGAGAGAGACCCAGTACTTC.

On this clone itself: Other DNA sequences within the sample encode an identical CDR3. Here the CDR3 DNA reads TGTGCCAGCAGCTTAGCCGTGTCGACGCCCTTTCATGGCTACACCTTC. This translates into CASSLAVSTPFHGYTF. This rearrangement joins TRBV13 to TRBJ1-2; D is uncertain. V lost 1 base and J lost 6, with 18 bases in between. The CDR3 sequence is 16 residues long. The germline gives CDR1 PRHDT, CDR2 FYEKMQ (reference sequence).

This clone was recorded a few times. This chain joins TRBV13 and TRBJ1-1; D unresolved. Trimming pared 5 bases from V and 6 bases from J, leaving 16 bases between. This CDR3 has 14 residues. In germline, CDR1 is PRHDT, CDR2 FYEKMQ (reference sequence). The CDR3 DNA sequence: TGTGCCAGCAGCCCGGAGGTGAGATCGGCTGAAGCTTTCTTT. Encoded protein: CASSPEVRSAEAFF. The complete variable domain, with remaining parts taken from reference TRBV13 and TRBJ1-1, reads AAGVIQSPRHLIKEKRETATLKCYPIPRHDTVYWYQQGPGQDPQFLISFYEKMQSDKGSIPDRFSAQQFSDYHSELNMSSLELGDSALYFCASSPEVRSAEAFFGQGTRLTVV.

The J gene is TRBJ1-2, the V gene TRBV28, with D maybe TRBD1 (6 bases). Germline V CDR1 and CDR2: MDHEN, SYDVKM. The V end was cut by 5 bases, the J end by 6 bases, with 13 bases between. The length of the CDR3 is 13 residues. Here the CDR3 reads CASSNIQGNGYTF. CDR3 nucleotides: TGTGCCAGCAGTAACATACAGGGCAATGGCTACACCTTC.

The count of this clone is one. The CDR3 loop reads CATRMMGTGVNEQYF. The DNA of the CDR3 is TGTGCCACCAGGATGATGGGGACAGGGGTGAACGAGCAGTACTTC. The genes are TRBV19 and TRBJ2-7; 10 nucleotides align to TRBD1. The CDR3 runs to 15 residues. V lost 10 bases and J lost 5; bases outside the gene matches: 14. Germline V gene sequence: CDR1 LNHDA, CDR2 SQIVND (reference sequence).

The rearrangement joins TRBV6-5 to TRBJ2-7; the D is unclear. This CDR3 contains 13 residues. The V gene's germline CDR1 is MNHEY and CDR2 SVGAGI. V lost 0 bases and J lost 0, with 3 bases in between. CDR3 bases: TGTGCCAGCAGTTACTCCAGCTCCTACGAGCAGTACTTC. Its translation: CASSYSSSYEQYF.

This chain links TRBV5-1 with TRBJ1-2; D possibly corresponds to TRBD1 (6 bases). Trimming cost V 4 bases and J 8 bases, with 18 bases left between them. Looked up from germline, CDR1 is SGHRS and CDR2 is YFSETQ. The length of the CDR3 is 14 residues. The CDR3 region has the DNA TGCGCCAGCAGCGCGAGGGGGACAATTATCGGCTACACCTTC. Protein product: CASSARGTIIGYTF.

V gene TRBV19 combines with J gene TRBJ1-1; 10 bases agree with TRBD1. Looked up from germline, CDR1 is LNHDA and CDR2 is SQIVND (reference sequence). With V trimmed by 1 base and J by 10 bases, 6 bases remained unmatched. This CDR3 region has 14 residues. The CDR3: CASSIAGTGVPAFF. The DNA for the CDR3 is TGTGCCAGTAGTATAGCCGGGACAGGGGTCCCAGCTTTCTTT.

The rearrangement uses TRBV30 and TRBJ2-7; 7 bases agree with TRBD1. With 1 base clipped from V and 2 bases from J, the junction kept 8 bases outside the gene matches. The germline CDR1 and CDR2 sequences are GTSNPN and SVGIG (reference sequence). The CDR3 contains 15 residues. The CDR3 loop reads CAWSESTGLTYEQYF. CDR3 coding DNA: TGTGCCTGGAGTGAATCGACAGGGCTTACCTACGAGCAGTACTTC.

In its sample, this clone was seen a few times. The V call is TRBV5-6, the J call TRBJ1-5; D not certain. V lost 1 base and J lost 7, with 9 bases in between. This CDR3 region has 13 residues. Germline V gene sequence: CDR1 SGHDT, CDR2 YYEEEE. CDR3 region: CASSLSHRQPQHF. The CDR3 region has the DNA TGTGCCAGCAGCTTGTCACACAGACAGCCCCAGCATTTT.

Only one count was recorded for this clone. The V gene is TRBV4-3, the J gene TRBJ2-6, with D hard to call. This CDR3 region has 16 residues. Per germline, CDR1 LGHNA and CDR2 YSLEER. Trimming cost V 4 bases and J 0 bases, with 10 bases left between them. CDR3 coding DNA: TGCGCCAGCAGCCCCGGCAGTATCTCTGGGGCCAACGTCCTGACTTTC. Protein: CASSPGSISGANVLTF.

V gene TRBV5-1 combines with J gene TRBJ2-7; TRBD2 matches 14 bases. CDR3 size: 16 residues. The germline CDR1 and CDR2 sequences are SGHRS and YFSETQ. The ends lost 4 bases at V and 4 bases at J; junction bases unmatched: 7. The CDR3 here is CASSLGLAGGPYEQYF. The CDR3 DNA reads TGCGCCAGCAGCCTAGGACTAGCGGGAGGACCATACGAGCAGTACTTC.

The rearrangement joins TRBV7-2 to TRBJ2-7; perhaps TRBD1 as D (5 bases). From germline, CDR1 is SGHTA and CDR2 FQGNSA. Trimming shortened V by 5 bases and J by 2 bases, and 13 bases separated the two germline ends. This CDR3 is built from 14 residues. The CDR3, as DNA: TGTGCCAGCAGCCCCGACAGACTTCCCTACGAGCAGTACTTC. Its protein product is CASSPDRLPYEQYF.

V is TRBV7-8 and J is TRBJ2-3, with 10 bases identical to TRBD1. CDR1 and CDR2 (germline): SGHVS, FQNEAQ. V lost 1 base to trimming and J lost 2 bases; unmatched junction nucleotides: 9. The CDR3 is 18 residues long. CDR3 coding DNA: TGTGCCAGCAGCTTAGAGCGGACAGGGGGATGGGTCACAGATACGCAGTATTTT. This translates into CASSLERTGGWVTDTQYF.

This CDR3 is CASSFDLLAGSRGQETQYF. The DNA of the CDR3 is TGTGCCAGCAGTTTTGATCTGCTAGCGGGAAGTCGGGGCCAAGAGACCCAGTACTTC. This sequence joins TRBV28 and TRBJ2-5; TRBD2 matches 9 bases. V gave up 3 bases and J gave up 1 base; unmatched junction bases: 15. Per the germline V gene, CDR1 is MDHEN and CDR2 is SYDVKM. The CDR3 has 19 amino acids.